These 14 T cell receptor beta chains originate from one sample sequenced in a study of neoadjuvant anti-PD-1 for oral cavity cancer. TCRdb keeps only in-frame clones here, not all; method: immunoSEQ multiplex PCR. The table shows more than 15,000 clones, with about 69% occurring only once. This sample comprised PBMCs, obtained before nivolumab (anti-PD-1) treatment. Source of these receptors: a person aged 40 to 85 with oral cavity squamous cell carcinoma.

The CDR3 sequence is CASRGLAGGASTSYNEQFF. The CDR3 DNA reads TGTGCCAGCAGGGGACTAGCGGGAGGCGCCTCGACCTCCTACAATGAGCAGTTCTTC. The chain links TRBV27 to TRBJ2-1, with 15 bases lining up with TRBD2. Looked up from germline, CDR1 is MNHEY and CDR2 is SMNVEV (reference sequence). The J segment lost 0 bases and the V segment lost 6 bases, leaving 9 bases of the junction unmatched. The CDR3 extends over 19 amino acids.

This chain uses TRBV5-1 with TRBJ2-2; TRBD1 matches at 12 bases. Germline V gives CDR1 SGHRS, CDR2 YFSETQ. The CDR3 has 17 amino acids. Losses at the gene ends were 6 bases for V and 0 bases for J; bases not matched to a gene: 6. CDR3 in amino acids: CASTPGTGGANTGELFF. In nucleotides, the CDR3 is TGCGCCAGCACCCCCGGGACAGGGGGCGCGAACACCGGGGAGCTGTTTTTT.

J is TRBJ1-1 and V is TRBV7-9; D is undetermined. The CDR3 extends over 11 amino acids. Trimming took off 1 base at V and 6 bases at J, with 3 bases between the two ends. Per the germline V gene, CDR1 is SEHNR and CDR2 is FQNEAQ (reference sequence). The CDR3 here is CASSLDPEAFF. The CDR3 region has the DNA TGTGCCAGCAGCTTAGACCCTGAAGCTTTCTTT. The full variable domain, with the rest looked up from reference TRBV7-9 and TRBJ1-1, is DTGVSQNPRHKITKRGQNVTFRCDPISEHNRLYWYRQTLGQGPEFLTYFQNEAQLEKSRLLSDRFSAERPKGSFSTLEIQRTEQGDSAMYLCASSLDPEAFFGQGTRLTVV.

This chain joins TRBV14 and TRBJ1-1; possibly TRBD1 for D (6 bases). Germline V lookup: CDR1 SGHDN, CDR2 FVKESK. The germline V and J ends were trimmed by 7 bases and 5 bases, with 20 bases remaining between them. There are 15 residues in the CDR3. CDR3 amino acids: CASTNHGGAKTEAFF. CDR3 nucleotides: TGTGCCAGCACCAACCACGGGGGCGCAAAGACTGAAGCTTTCTTT.

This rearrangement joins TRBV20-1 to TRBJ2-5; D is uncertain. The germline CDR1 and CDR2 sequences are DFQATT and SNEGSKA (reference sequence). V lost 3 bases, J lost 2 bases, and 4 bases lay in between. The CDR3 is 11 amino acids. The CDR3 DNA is TGCAGTGCTAGGATGCAAGAGACCCAGTACTTC. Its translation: CSARMQETQYF.

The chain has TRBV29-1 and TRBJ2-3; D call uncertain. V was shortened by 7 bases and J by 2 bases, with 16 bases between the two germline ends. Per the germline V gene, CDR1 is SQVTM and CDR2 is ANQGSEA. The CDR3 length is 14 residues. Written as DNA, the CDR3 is TGCAGCGCTGGCTTAATGGGGAACACAGATACGCAGTATTTT. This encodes CSAGLMGNTDTQYF.

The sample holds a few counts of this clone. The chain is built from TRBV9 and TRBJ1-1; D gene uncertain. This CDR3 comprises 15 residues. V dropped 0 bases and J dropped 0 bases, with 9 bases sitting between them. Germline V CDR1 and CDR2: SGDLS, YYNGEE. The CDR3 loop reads CASSVVPGMNTEAFF. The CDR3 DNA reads TGTGCCAGCAGCGTAGTCCCAGGAATGAACACTGAAGCTTTCTTT.

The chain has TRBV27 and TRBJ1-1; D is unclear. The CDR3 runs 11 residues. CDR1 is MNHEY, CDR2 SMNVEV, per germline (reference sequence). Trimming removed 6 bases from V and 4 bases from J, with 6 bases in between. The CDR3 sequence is CASRGGTEAFF. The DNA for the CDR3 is TGTGCCAGCAGGGGCGGCACTGAAGCTTTCTTT.

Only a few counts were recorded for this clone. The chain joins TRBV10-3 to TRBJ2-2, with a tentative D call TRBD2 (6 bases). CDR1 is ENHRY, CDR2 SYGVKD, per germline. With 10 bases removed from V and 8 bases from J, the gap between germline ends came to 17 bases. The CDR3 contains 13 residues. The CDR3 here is CATGTVSRGELFF. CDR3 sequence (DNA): TGTGCCACAGGGACTGTCTCGAGAGGGGAGCTGTTTTTT.

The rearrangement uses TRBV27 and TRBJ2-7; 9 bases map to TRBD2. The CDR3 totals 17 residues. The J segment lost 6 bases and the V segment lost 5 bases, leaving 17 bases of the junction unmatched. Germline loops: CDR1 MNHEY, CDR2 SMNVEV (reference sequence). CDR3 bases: TGTGCCAGCAGTCTGTACCCTCAGGGTAGCGGGAGCTTCGAGCAGTACTTC. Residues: CASSLYPQGSGSFEQYF.

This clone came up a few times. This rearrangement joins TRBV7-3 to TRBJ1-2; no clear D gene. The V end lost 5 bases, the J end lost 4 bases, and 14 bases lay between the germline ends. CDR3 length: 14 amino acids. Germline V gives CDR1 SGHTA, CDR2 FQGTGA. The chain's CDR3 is CASSPGPGSYGYTF. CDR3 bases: TGTGCCAGCAGCCCCGGTCCGGGGAGCTATGGCTACACCTTC.

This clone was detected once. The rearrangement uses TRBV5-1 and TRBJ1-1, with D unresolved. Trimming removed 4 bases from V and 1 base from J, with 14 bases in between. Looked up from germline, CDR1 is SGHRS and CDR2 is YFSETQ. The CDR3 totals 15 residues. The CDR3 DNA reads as TGCGCCAGCAGCACCCAACAGAATACGAACACTGAAGCTTTCTTT. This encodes CASSTQQNTNTEAFF.

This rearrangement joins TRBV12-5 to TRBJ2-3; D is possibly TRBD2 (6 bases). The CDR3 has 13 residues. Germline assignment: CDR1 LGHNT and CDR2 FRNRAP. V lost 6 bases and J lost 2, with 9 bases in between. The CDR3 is CASGEGLTDTQYF. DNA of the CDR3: TGTGCTAGTGGGGAGGGACTCACAGATACGCAGTATTTT.

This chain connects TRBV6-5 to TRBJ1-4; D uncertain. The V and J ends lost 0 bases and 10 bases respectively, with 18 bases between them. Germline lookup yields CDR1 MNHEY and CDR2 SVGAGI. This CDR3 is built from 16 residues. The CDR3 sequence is CASSYSGSGDRGKLFF. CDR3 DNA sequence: TGTGCCAGCAGTTACTCCGGTTCGGGAGATCGGGGAAAACTGTTTTTT.